The 28 T cell receptor beta chains listed next were all sequenced from one sample in a study of Graves' ophthalmopathy and Graves' hyperthyroidism. Transcripts of RNA were the source for amplifying TCR beta CDR3 regions. Following a first-round RT-PCR that used HTBI primers, a second-round multiplex PCR was carried out. One entry per CDR3 protein, called by TCRdb with MiXCR from the multiplex PCR reads. The sample lists some 1.1 million distinct CDR3 sequences; 35% to 45% were seen once. Source material: peripheral blood or thyroid tissue (not recorded which). These receptor sequences come from an adult man with Graves' hyperthyroidism.

This clonotype occurred many times. This rearrangement joins TRBV11-2 to TRBJ2-2; 8 bases align to TRBD1. CDR3 length: 17 amino acids. The junction had 9 bases not matched to a gene; V was cut back by 2 bases and J by 4 bases. Germline assignment: CDR1 SGHAT and CDR2 FQNNGV. This CDR3 is CASSLLGRGHVTGELFF. DNA of the CDR3: TGTGCCAGCAGCTTACTTGGCAGGGGGCACGTCACCGGGGAGCTGTTTTTT.

The rearrangement links TRBV7-9 to TRBJ2-7; D remains ambiguous. This CDR3 has 15 residues. Germline CDR1 reads SEHNR; CDR2 reads FQNEAQ (reference sequence). The V end was cut by 4 bases, the J end by 2 bases, with 15 bases between. The CDR3: CASSSTLVGAYEQYF. CDR3 in DNA: TGTGCCAGCAGCTCTACCCTAGTTGGGGCCTACGAGCAGTACTTC.

The V and J genes are TRBV6-2 or TRBV6-3 and TRBJ1-5; TRBD1 matches at 8 bases. Germline CDR1 MNHEY, CDR2 SVGEGT. This CDR3 has 16 residues. V gave up 2 bases and J gave up 2 bases; unmatched junction bases: 5. The CDR3 nucleotides read TGTGCCAGCAGTTACGGGGCAGGGGGCGGCAATCAGCCCCAGCATTTT. Its translation is CASSYGAGGGNQPQHF.

This clonotype has a count of ten or more. The chain uses TRBV19 and TRBJ1-5; no firm D call. This CDR3 spans 13 amino acids. Germline lookup yields CDR1 LNHDA and CDR2 SQIVND (reference sequence). The ends were cut back, 0 bases at V and 2 bases at J, with 2 bases in the middle. This CDR3 is CASSIEGNQPQHF. DNA for the CDR3: TGTGCCAGTAGTATAGAGGGCAATCAGCCCCAGCATTTT. Combining the CDR3 with reference TRBV19 and TRBJ1-5 gives the whole variable domain DGGITQSPKYLFRKEGQNVTLSCEQNLNHDAMYWYRQDPGQGLRLIYYSQIVNDFQKGDIAEGYSVSREKKESFPLTVTSAQKNPTAFYLCASSIEGNQPQHFGDGTRLSIL.

The chain employs TRBV20-1 and TRBJ1-5; no definite D call. Germline V gives CDR1 DFQATT, CDR2 SNEGSKA (reference sequence). The CDR3 totals 15 residues. V lost 4 bases and J 7 bases, leaving 20 bases between the germline ends. In DNA form, the CDR3 reads TGCAGTGCTACGAGCTCCCCCCTTGGGAGACAGCCCCAGCATTTT. It specifies CSATSSPLGRQPQHF.

The chain recombines TRBV6-5 with TRBJ2-3; 8 nucleotides match TRBD2. The CDR3 is 15 amino acids. CDR1 MNHEY and CDR2 SVGAGI come from the germline V gene. V lost 5 bases, J lost 0 bases, and 4 bases stayed unmatched. CDR3 nucleotides: TGTGCCAGCAGTGAACTAGCGGATAGCACAGATACGCAGTATTTT. Residues: CASSELADSTDTQYF.

This clonotype was counted many times. The chain joins TRBV19 to TRBJ1-2; D unresolved. V was cut by 1 base and J by 10 bases, with 7 bases left in between. Germline V CDR1 and CDR2: LNHDA, SQIVND (reference sequence). The CDR3 is 11 residues long. In DNA form, the CDR3 reads TGTGCCAGTAGTATAGCTGCGCTCTACACCTTC. It encodes CASSIAALYTF.

The J gene is TRBJ2-2, the V gene TRBV11-2, with D perhaps TRBD1 or TRBD2 (6 bases each). The length of the CDR3 is 16 residues. Germline lookup yields CDR1 SGHAT and CDR2 FQNNGV. The V gene lost 0 bases and the J gene lost 9 bases, with 17 bases spanning the gap. The DNA for the CDR3 is TGTGCCAGCAGCTTAGATAGTACAGGGAGGACCAGGGAGCTGTTTTTT. Residues: CASSLDSTGRTRELFF.

The J gene is TRBJ2-5, the V gene TRBV10-3; 9 bases match TRBD1. The CDR3 covers 13 residues. Trimming cost V 5 bases and J 5 bases; bases outside gene matches: 3. The germline CDR1 and CDR2 sequences are ENHRY and SYGVKD. The CDR3 DNA reads TGTGCCATCAGTTCCACAGGGGGCGAGACCCAGTACTTC. This codes for CAISSTGGETQYF.

The CDR3 sequence is CSVEGAGDGTDTQYF. The CDR3 DNA sequence: TGCAGCGTTGAAGGAGCAGGGGATGGGACAGATACGCAGTATTTT. The genes are TRBV29-1 and TRBJ2-3, with D maybe TRBD1 (6 bases). The germline V and J ends were trimmed by 1 base and 3 bases, with 14 bases remaining between them. The germline CDR1 and CDR2 sequences are SQVTM and ANQGSEA. CDR3 length: 15 amino acids.

Of note for this clonotype: The junction differs from germline at one of its ends, possibly a read error. The chain links TRBV20-1 to TRBJ2-7; 16 bases fit TRBD2. From germline, CDR1 is DFQATT and CDR2 SNEGSKA (reference sequence). This CDR3 has 19 residues. CDR3 nucleotide sequence: TGCAGTGCTCAAAAACCGGGACTAGCGGGAGGGCAGTTATCCTACGAGGAGTACTTC. It codes for CSAQKPGLAGGQLSYEEYF.

The table lists this clonotype with many counts. The genes are TRBV5-8 and TRBJ2-6; no definite D call. This CDR3 region has 14 residues. Trimming shortened V by 5 bases and J by 4 bases, and 10 bases separated the two germline ends. CDR1 SGHTS and CDR2 YDEGEE come from the germline V gene. The CDR3 nucleotides read TGTGCCAGCAGAGCGACTTGGGGGGCCAACGTCCTGACTTTC. This encodes CASRATWGANVLTF.

This clonotype came up many times. V usage is TRBV20-1 and J usage is TRBJ2-5; D is perhaps TRBD2 (5 bases). Germline V lookup: CDR1 DFQATT, CDR2 SNEGSKA (reference sequence). The CDR3 runs 16 residues. The V and J ends lost 3 bases and 3 bases respectively, with 20 bases between them. In DNA, the CDR3 is TGCAGTGCTAGTCTTAGGCCTAGCCCTAGGGAAGAGACCCAGTACTTC. Translating it yields CSASLRPSPREETQYF.

This clonotype has only a few counts. This sequence joins TRBV19 and TRBJ1-5, with 9 bases matching TRBD1. J gave up 6 bases and V 5 bases, and 8 bases lay outside the gene matches. Germline CDR1 and CDR2: LNHDA and SQIVND (reference sequence). The CDR3 spans 15 residues. CDR3 in amino acids: CASSAGTGSGQPQHF. The CDR3 DNA reads as TGTGCCAGTAGTGCAGGGACAGGGAGCGGTCAGCCCCAGCATTTT.

The sample holds many counts of this clonotype. The chain combines TRBV6-5 with TRBJ1-6; D is unclear. The CDR3 length is 15 residues. The germline V gene encodes CDR1 MNHEY and CDR2 SVGAGI. Trimming cost V 2 bases and J 7 bases, with 12 bases left between them. Here the CDR3 reads CASSYEPVRNSPLHF. In DNA, the CDR3 is TGTGCCAGCAGTTACGAGCCGGTTCGAAATTCACCCCTCCACTTT.

The rearrangement uses TRBV7-9 and TRBJ1-2, with D tentatively TRBD1 (5 bases). Germline V CDR1 and CDR2: SEHNR, FQNEAQ (reference sequence). The CDR3 is made up of 13 amino acids. V lost 7 bases, J lost 3 bases, and 12 bases lay in between. The CDR3, as DNA: TGTGCCAGCAAGCCTGGGACGGACTATGGCTACACCTTC. This translates into CASKPGTDYGYTF.

This clonotype was recorded only once. This likely comes from a read error, as the CDR3 has no conserved phenylalanine or tryptophan at its end. This rearrangement joins TRBV28 to TRBJ1-6, with D tentatively TRBD1 (6 bases). V lost 7 bases to trimming and J lost 6 bases, with 16 bases between them. Germline V CDR1 and CDR2: MDHEN, SYDVKM. The CDR3 extends over 15 amino acids. CDR3 sequence reads: CASNRGAWVNSPLHL. The CDR3 coding sequence is TGTGCCAGCAACCGGGGGGCTTGGGTTAATTCACCCCTCCACCTT.

The J gene is TRBJ2-6, the V gene TRBV11-2; D is uncertain. There are 15 residues in the CDR3. Germline values: CDR1 SGHAT, CDR2 FQNNGV. The V end was cut by 3 bases, the J end by 0 bases, with 6 bases between. CDR3: CASSFVNSGANVLTF. In DNA, the CDR3 is TGTGCCAGCAGCTTTGTTAACTCTGGGGCCAACGTCCTGACTTTC.

This clonotype was picked up one time. This chain uses TRBV27 with TRBJ1-1; D is ambiguous. In germline, CDR1 is MNHEY, CDR2 SMNVEV (reference sequence). The CDR3 has 13 amino acids. Deletions cut 3 bases from V and 10 bases from J, with 15 bases between. Written as DNA, the CDR3 is TGTGCCAGCAGTTTCACTGACGGCAACCTAGCTTTCTTT. It translates to CASSFTDGNLAFF.

This clonotype appeared many times. The rearrangement uses TRBV5-1 and TRBJ2-6; TRBD2 matches at 8 bases. Germline trimming cut 3 bases from V and 4 bases from J; bases unmatched to any gene: 9. The germline gives CDR1 SGHRS, CDR2 YFSETQ. This CDR3 has 17 residues. The CDR3 region is CASSSARGVKGANVLTF. CDR3 coding DNA: TGCGCCAGCAGCTCAGCGCGGGGGGTAAAAGGGGCCAACGTCCTGACTTTC.

This clonotype was counted many times. Here the CDR3 reads CASSSPTGLIYGYTF. CDR3 in DNA: TGTGCCAGCAGCTCACCTACAGGGCTGATCTATGGCTACACCTTC. The V call is TRBV7-9, the J call TRBJ1-2; tentatively, D is TRBD1 (6 bases). The germline V gene encodes CDR1 SEHNR and CDR2 FQNEAQ (reference sequence). The CDR3 sequence is 15 residues long. V shed 4 bases and J shed 4 bases, with 16 bases lying between them.

V and J are TRBV30 and TRBJ2-7, with TRBD2 as a possible D gene (5 bases). Germline V gene lookup returns CDR1 GTSNPN and CDR2 SVGIG (reference sequence). The V gene lost 5 bases and the J gene lost 5 bases, with 7 bases spanning the gap. This CDR3 is 10 amino acids long. The CDR3 coding sequence is TGTGCCTGGGGGAGACACGAGCAGTACTTC. Its protein product is CAWGRHEQYF. The full variable domain, rest sourced from reference TRBV30 and TRBJ2-7, is SQTIHQWPATLVQPVGSPLSLECTVEGTSNPNLYWYRQAAGRGLQLLFYSVGIGQISSEVPQNLSASRPQDRQFILSSKKLLLSDSGFYLCAWGRHEQYFGPGTRLTVT.

This clonotype was detected many times. This chain connects TRBV19 to TRBJ2-2; D not certain. This CDR3 contains 15 residues. CDR1 LNHDA and CDR2 SQIVND come from the germline V gene (reference sequence). Trimming stripped 3 bases from V and 0 bases from J, with 8 bases between. CDR3 nucleotides: TGTGCCAGTAGTATTAGGTCGTCGAACACCGGGGAGCTGTTTTTT. Its protein product is CASSIRSSNTGELFF.

This clonotype came up a few times. Just one base apart from a much larger clone, this may be a read error. No conserved phenylalanine or tryptophan is present at the end of the CDR3, so a read error is the likely explanation. The chain couples TRBV29-1 to TRBJ1-1; a weak D match, TRBD1 (6 bases). The CDR3 runs 11 residues. V was cut by 7 bases and J by 5 bases, with 11 bases left in between. Germline V lookup: CDR1 SQVTM, CDR2 ANQGSEA. CDR3 in DNA: TGCAGCGCCACAGGGAGGACTGAAGCTTTCCTT. It translates to CSATGRTEAFL.

This clonotype was picked up many times. The chain has TRBV2 and TRBJ1-5; 10 nucleotides agree with TRBD1. J was trimmed by 1 base and V by 7 bases; bases with no gene match: 7. The germline CDR1 and CDR2 sequences are SNHLY and FYNNEI. The CDR3 covers 16 residues. The CDR3 coding sequence is TGTGCCAGCACTGGACAGGGGGGCTTCAGCAATCAGCCCCAGCATTTT. As protein: CASTGQGGFSNQPQHF.

This clonotype has only a few counts. The chain links TRBV5-5 to TRBJ2-7, with TRBD2 matching over 8 bases. V was clipped by 4 bases and J by 4 bases; unmatched bases: 7. Germline V gene data show CDR1 as SGHKS and CDR2 as YYEKEE (reference sequence). This CDR3 comprises 14 residues. Here the CDR3 reads CASSQTGLEYEQYF. DNA of the CDR3: TGTGCCAGCAGCCAAACGGGACTAGAGTACGAGCAGTACTTC.

In regard to this clonotype: Possible read error: a much larger clone is one base away. The chain recombines TRBV11-2 with TRBJ2-2; D unclear. Trimming pared 5 bases from V and 3 bases from J, leaving 19 bases between. This CDR3 spans 17 amino acids. Germline V lookup: CDR1 SGHAT, CDR2 FQNNGV. The chain's CDR3 is CASSITDLAGDTGELFF. CDR3 DNA: TGTGCCAGCAGCATTACCGACTTGGCCGGTGACACCGGGGAGCTGTTTTTT.

This rearrangement joins TRBV13 to TRBJ2-2; D is uncertain. Germline V gene lookup returns CDR1 PRHDT and CDR2 FYEKMQ (reference sequence). This CDR3 has 15 residues. Trimming removed 5 bases from V and 3 bases from J, with 13 bases in between. CDR3 residues: CASSHQAPDTGELFF. Written as DNA, the CDR3 is TGTGCCAGCAGCCACCAGGCGCCGGACACCGGGGAGCTGTTTTTT.